Presented here are 20 T cell receptor beta chains from one specimen sequenced in a study of shared clonotypes between healthy human individuals. Sequenced by immunoSEQ multiplex PCR; TCRdb stores in-frame clones only, minus some. The sample has about 600,000 clones; roughly 97% are singletons. The sequenced sample consisted of naive CD4+ T cells sorted from blood. Documented subset: CD45RA+ positively selected. The receptors here all came from a woman under 40 in good health.

The chain is built from TRBV4-1 and TRBJ2-7; D might be TRBD1 (6 bases). Trimming took 2 bases from V and 1 from J, leaving 9 bases between them. The CDR3 consists of 14 residues. Germline CDR1 is MGHRA and CDR2 is YSYEKL. As DNA, the CDR3 is TGCGCCAGCAGCCAACCGGGACAATCCTACGAGCAGTACTTC. As protein: CASSQPGQSYEQYF.

In its sample, this clone was seen once. CDR3 amino acids: CASRLTPGPASYEQYF. Written as DNA, the CDR3 is TGTGCCAGCAGACTGACTCCGGGACCCGCCTCCTACGAGCAGTACTTC. The V call is TRBV7-8, the J call TRBJ2-7, with D perhaps TRBD1 or TRBD2 (5 bases each). Germline V gene lookup returns CDR1 SGHVS and CDR2 FQNEAQ. There are 16 residues in the CDR3. V lost 6 bases and J lost 0, with 18 bases in between.

The chain couples TRBV5-5 to TRBJ1-2, with D possibly being TRBD1 (6 bases). Germline V gives CDR1 SGHKS, CDR2 YYEKEE (reference sequence). The CDR3 has 15 residues. V shed 0 bases and J shed 7 bases, with 16 bases lying between them. CDR3 bases: TGTGCCAGCAGCTTGGCCACAGGGACTTACGGTGGCTACACCTTC. As protein: CASSLATGTYGGYTF.

The rearrangement links TRBV6-1 to TRBJ1-6; tentatively, D is TRBD1 (5 bases). V was cut by 3 bases and J by 0 bases, with 9 bases left in between. Germline lookup yields CDR1 MNHNS and CDR2 SASEGT. The CDR3 spans 16 residues. The CDR3 nucleotides are TGTGCCAGCAGTGACAGGGCCAGCTCCTATAATTCACCCCTCCACTTT. Translated, it gives CASSDRASSYNSPLHF.

The V and J genes are TRBV5-1 and TRBJ1-3, with TRBD1 identical over 8 bases. This CDR3 is built from 16 residues. Trimming took 3 bases from V and 0 from J; bases not matched to a gene: 5. Germline lookup yields CDR1 SGHRS and CDR2 YFSETQ. The CDR3: CASSSPGQDSGNTIYF. CDR3 bases: TGCGCCAGCAGCTCGCCGGGACAGGACTCTGGAAACACCATATATTTT.

The rearrangement joins TRBV7-8 to TRBJ1-1; D is undetermined. This CDR3 comprises 12 residues. Trimming pared 5 bases from V and 11 bases from J, leaving 15 bases between. Germline CDR1 SGHVS, CDR2 FQNEAQ. CDR3 bases: TGTGCCAGCAGCCCCCTTGGAGGGCGGGCTTTCTTT. This gives the protein CASSPLGGRAFF.

The chain is built from TRBV5-6 and TRBJ2-1; 7 positions agree with TRBD1. Trimming at V came to 4 bases and at J to 2 bases, leaving 9 bases not matched to a gene. Per the germline V gene, CDR1 is SGHDT and CDR2 is YYEEEE. The CDR3 sequence is 16 residues long. The CDR3 spells CASSLDQGVTYNEQFF. CDR3 sequence (DNA): TGTGCCAGCAGCCTAGACCAGGGGGTTACCTACAATGAGCAGTTCTTC.

The rearrangement links TRBV30 to TRBJ2-3; no definite D call. This CDR3 contains 16 residues. Germline CDR1 GTSNPN, CDR2 SVGIG (reference sequence). V shed 0 bases and J shed 2 bases, with 15 bases lying between them. This chain's CDR3 is CAWSVGYPLITDTQYF. CDR3 sequence (DNA): TGTGCCTGGAGTGTCGGCTACCCTCTAATCACAGATACGCAGTATTTT.

The chain employs TRBV27 and TRBJ1-1; D perhaps matches TRBD1 (6 bases). Germline CDR1 and CDR2: MNHEY and SMNVEV (reference sequence). Trimming cost V 8 bases and J 0 bases, with 10 bases left between them. This CDR3 has 13 amino acids. In DNA form, the CDR3 reads TGTGCCAGCGAGGACAGCATGAACACTGAAGCTTTCTTT. Translating gives CASEDSMNTEAFF.

This rearrangement joins TRBV5-8 to TRBJ2-6; D unclear. The germline V gene encodes CDR1 SGHTS and CDR2 YDEGEE. V was cut by 2 bases and J by 1 base, with 16 bases left in between. This CDR3 region has 18 residues. The CDR3 DNA follows: TGTGCCAGCAGCTTAGCCCAACTGGCTATATCTGGGGCCAACGTCCTGACTTTC. Translation: CASSLAQLAISGANVLTF.

The chain is built from TRBV30 and TRBJ1-2; 10 bases are shared with TRBD1. Germline values: CDR1 GTSNPN, CDR2 SVGIG (reference sequence). Trimming took 6 bases from V and 3 from J; bases not matched to a gene: 7. CDR3 size: 14 residues. In nucleotides, the CDR3 is TGTGCCTGTAGCGACAGGGGGCTCTACTATGGCTACACCTTC. Translated: CACSDRGLYYGYTF.

This chain joins TRBV5-6 and TRBJ2-1; tentatively, D is TRBD2 (5 bases). Trimming took 3 bases from V and 0 from J, leaving 13 bases between them. Looked up from germline, CDR1 is SGHDT and CDR2 is YYEEEE. The CDR3 has 16 amino acids. The DNA for the CDR3 is TGTGCCAGCAGCTGGGGAAGCGGTACCTCCTACAATGAGCAGTTCTTC. Protein product: CASSWGSGTSYNEQFF.

Comment on this clone: The identical CDR3 is also encoded by other nucleotide sequences in the sample. This chain connects TRBV19 to TRBJ1-1; D is unresolved. Trimming stripped 0 bases from V and 0 bases from J, with 5 bases between. This CDR3 region has 14 residues. Germline CDR1 and CDR2: LNHDA and SQIVND (reference sequence). CDR3 region: CASSIEGLNTEAFF. In DNA, the CDR3 is TGTGCCAGTAGTATAGAGGGGTTGAACACTGAAGCTTTCTTT.

The chain uses TRBV27 and TRBJ1-6; tentative D call: TRBD1 (5 bases). The CDR3 spans 14 residues. CDR1 and CDR2 from the germline V gene are MNHEY and SMNVEV (reference sequence). Trimming pared 8 bases from V and 9 bases from J, leaving 17 bases between. The CDR3 DNA reads TGTGCCAGCGGGTCGGACTACGGGACTTCACCCCTCCACTTT. Translation: CASGSDYGTSPLHF.

In its sample, this clone was seen once. This chain connects TRBV7-9 to TRBJ1-4; D remains ambiguous. The CDR3 has 17 amino acids. The V and J ends lost 3 bases and 0 bases respectively, with 14 bases between them. CDR1 and CDR2 from the germline V gene are SEHNR and FQNEAQ (reference sequence). The CDR3 bases are TGTGCCAGCAGCTTTCTTGGCGGTTTTGCAACTAATGAAAAACTGTTTTTT. Translation: CASSFLGGFATNEKLFF.

The chain combines TRBV11-2 with TRBJ2-2; the D gene is possibly TRBD1 (6 bases). Germline CDR1 SGHAT, CDR2 FQNNGV. This CDR3 has 15 residues. The V end was cut by 4 bases, the J end by 2 bases, with 11 bases between. CDR3 protein: CASSYLGTNTGELFF. In DNA, the CDR3 is TGTGCCAGCAGCTACCTCGGGACAAACACCGGGGAGCTGTTTTTT.

The chain joins TRBV19 to TRBJ2-1, with 7 positions matching TRBD2. Germline assignment: CDR1 LNHDA and CDR2 SQIVND (reference sequence). The CDR3 loop spans 14 amino acids. The V segment lost 6 bases and the J segment 0 bases; nucleotides outside the gene matches: 2. The CDR3 region is CASRGGSSYNEQFF. CDR3 bases: TGTGCCAGTAGGGGCGGGAGCTCCTACAATGAGCAGTTCTTC.

The genes are TRBV28 and TRBJ1-1; no reliable D call. V was trimmed by 6 bases and J by 1 base, leaving 9 bases between them. Germline V gives CDR1 MDHEN, CDR2 SYDVKM. This CDR3 has 13 amino acids. Here the CDR3 DNA reads TGTGCCAGCAGCCCGATCGGGAACACTGAAGCTTTCTTT. It translates to CASSPIGNTEAFF. Using reference TRBV28 and TRBJ1-1 for the parts outside the CDR3, the full variable domain is DVKVTQSSRYLVKRTGEKVFLECVQDMDHENMFWYRQDPGLGLRLIYFSYDVKMKEKGDIPEGYSVSREKKERFSLILESASTNQTSMYLCASSPIGNTEAFFGQGTRLTVV.

V is TRBV11-2 and J is TRBJ2-3; D is undetermined. The CDR3 loop spans 14 amino acids. V was cut by 3 bases and J by 6 bases, with 13 bases left in between. CDR1 and CDR2 from the germline V gene are SGHAT and FQNNGV. CDR3 bases: TGTGCCAGCAGCTTCCACTCGGTGGGGGATACGCAGTATTTT. This translates into CASSFHSVGDTQYF.

V usage is TRBV6-1 and J usage is TRBJ2-3; D call uncertain. The germline V gene encodes CDR1 MNHNS and CDR2 SASEGT. This CDR3 has 14 amino acids. Trimming removed 7 bases from V and 2 bases from J, with 13 bases in between. CDR3 residues: CASTRPSHTDTQYF. CDR3 DNA sequence: TGTGCCAGCACCCGTCCATCGCACACAGATACGCAGTATTTT.